This is a list of T cell receptor beta chains from one sample in a study of T cell responses to AZD1222 COVID-19 vaccine. The assay was immunoSEQ multiplex PCR, and TCRdb's table has in-frame clones only and misses some. The profile shows 150,000 to 200,000 clones, around 88% of them singletons. Sequencing was performed on peripheral blood, taken 28 days after the second AZD1222 dose. Receptor source: an adult who received the AZD1222 COVID-19 vaccine. Both conserved end residues are part of each CDR3. A D gene is named only where the DNA matches it firmly. Clone size, where shown, is once, few, many, or a class for clones that have expanded.

j_call clone_size cdr3_length d_call v_call cdr3_nt cdr3_aa
TRBJ2-7 . 14 . TRBV6-5 TGTGCCAGCAGTTCCCCCGGCTCTTCCTACGAGCAGTACTTC CASSSPGSSYEQYF
TRBJ2-7 . 13 TRBD1 TRBV29-1 TGCAGCGTTGAAGTCTGGGACAGGGGTGAGCAGTACTTC CSVEVWDRGEQYF
TRBJ1-1 . 15 . TRBV11-2 TGTGCCAGCAGCTTAGATAGAGGAGGGAACACTGAAGCTTTCTTT CASSLDRGGNTEAFF
TRBJ2-5 . 14 . TRBV29-1 TGCAGCGTTACCCGGGCCGACCCGGGAGAGACCCAGTACTTC CSVTRADPGETQYF
TRBJ2-5 . 12 . TRBV5-1 TGCGCCAGCAGCTTGGGCCAAGAGACCCAGTACTTC CASSLGQETQYF
TRBJ2-7 . 14 TRBD2 TRBV28 TGTGCCAGCAGTTCCCCCCCTAGCGGGGGCGAGCAGTACTTC CASSSPPSGGEQYF
TRBJ1-3 . 19 . TRBV9 TGTGCCAGCAGCCAATACCCCAACCAGGGACCGCCCTCTGGAAACACCATATATTTT CASSQYPNQGPPSGNTIYF
TRBJ1-1 . 13 TRBD1 TRBV12-3/TRBV12-4 TGTGCCAGCATCGAGACAGGGGGCAGCGAGGCTTTCTTT CASIETGGSEAFF
TRBJ2-3 . 15 TRBD1 TRBV7-2 TGTGCCAGCAGCTTAGTTGGTACAGGGGCAGGTACGCAGTATTTT CASSLVGTGAGTQYF
TRBJ2-2 . 14 TRBD1 TRBV4-1 TGCGCCAGTCGAAGACAGGGTGGCACCGGGGAGCTGTTTTTT CASRRQGGTGELFF
TRBJ2-3 . 11 . TRBV19 TGTGCCAGTACCTCGGCAGATACGCAGTATTTT CASTSADTQYF
TRBJ2-1 . 14 . TRBV5-1 TGCGCCAGCAGCTTGGTTCAGGGATACAATGAGCAGTTCTTC CASSLVQGYNEQFF
TRBJ2-4 . 15 . TRBV6-5 TGTGCCAGCAGTTCCCGGACGGGAGAGAGTAACATTCAGTACTTC CASSSRTGESNIQYF
TRBJ2-2 . 12 . TRBV12-3/TRBV12-4 TGTGCCAGCAGTGCCGCAGCCGGGGAGCTGTTTTTT CASSAAAGELFF
TRBJ1-5 few 16 . TRBV7-2 TGTGCCAGCAGCTCCAGTCGGGGGACTAGCAATCAGCCCCAGCATTTT CASSSSRGTSNQPQHF
TRBJ2-3 . 15 . TRBV6-1 TGTGCCAGCAGTGATATAGGGATTGGGACAGATACGCAGTATTTT CASSDIGIGTDTQYF
TRBJ2-5 . 13 TRBD2 TRBV6-2/TRBV6-3 TGTGCCAGCAGCCAAGCTAGCGGGGGGCGCCAGTACTTC CASSQASGGRQYF
TRBJ1-1 once 13 TRBD1 TRBV30 TGTGCCTGGGGGACAGGGACGTACACTGAAGCTTTCTTT CAWGTGTYTEAFF
TRBJ2-2 . 15 . TRBV5-1 TGCGCCAGCCTCGACCACAGGGTGCTCACCGGGGAGCTGTTTTTT CASLDHRVLTGELFF
TRBJ2-1 . 12 TRBD1 TRBV6-5 TGTGCCAGCAAATCCGGACAGGGACAGCAGTTCTTC CASKSGQGQQFF
TRBJ1-2 . 13 . TRBV19 TGTGCCAGCTCCGTGGGGGGAGCGGTCGGCTACACCTTC CASSVGGAVGYTF
TRBJ1-5 . 13 . TRBV12-3/TRBV12-4 TGTGCCAGCAGTTTTCGGAGGGATCAGCCCCAGCATTTT CASSFRRDQPQHF
TRBJ2-4 . 11 . TRBV19 TGTGCCAGTAGTATTAAAAACATTCAGTACTTC CASSIKNIQYF
TRBJ1-1 . 12 . TRBV28 TGTGCCAGCAGTTTTGGGGGGACTGAAGCTTTCTTT CASSFGGTEAFF
TRBJ2-1 . 11 . TRBV11-2 TGTGCCAGCAGCGCCCTCCCCCGGATTTTCTTC CASSALPRIFF
TRBJ2-2 . 17 . TRBV5-6 TGTGCCAGCAGCTTGGTGTTGTTAATGCCGAACACCGGGGAGCTGTTTTTT CASSLVLLMPNTGELFF
TRBJ2-7 . 14 . TRBV18 TGTGCCAGCTCACCCTTAGAGCACTCCTACGAGCAGTACTTC CASSPLEHSYEQYF
TRBJ2-1 . 16 TRBD2 TRBV27 TGTGCCAGCAGCCCAGCGGGGCTAATAATCTACAATGAGCAGTTCTTC CASSPAGLIIYNEQFF
TRBJ1-6 . 15 TRBD1 TRBV15 TGTGCCACCAGCAGAGCGGCAGGGGGCTATTCACCCCTCCACTTT CATSRAAGGYSPLHF
TRBJ2-7 . 15 TRBD1 TRBV7-9 TGTGCCAGCAGCTTAACAGGGGGCTCGAATTACGAGCAGTACTTC CASSLTGGSNYEQYF
TRBJ1-1 . 15 TRBD1 TRBV18 TGTGCCAGCTCACCAAGGGACAGGTTGGGGACTGAAGCTTTCTTT CASSPRDRLGTEAFF
TRBJ1-6 . 18 . TRBV28 TGTGCCAGCAGTTTAGAAGGTCGGAGGGGTCGAAGTAATTCACCCCTCCACTTT CASSLEGRRGRSNSPLHF
TRBJ1-1 . 14 . TRBV4-1 TGCGCCAGCAGCCAAGTCACCATGAACACTGAAGCTTTCTTT CASSQVTMNTEAFF
TRBJ1-4 . 14 . TRBV30 TGTGCCTGGAGTGAGGGGGTAACTAATGAAAAACTGTTTTTT CAWSEGVTNEKLFF
TRBJ1-3 . 15 . TRBV11-3 TGTGCCAGCAGCTTAGGGGCCAGCTCTGGAAACACCATATATTTT CASSLGASSGNTIYF
TRBJ2-3 . 14 . TRBV5-1 TGCGCCAGCAGCTTGGGGGATAGCACAGATACGCAGTATTTT CASSLGDSTDTQYF
TRBJ2-7 once 14 . TRBV6-1 TGTGCCAGCAGTGAGGTCCTCGGTAGAAACGAGCAGTACTTC CASSEVLGRNEQYF
TRBJ2-1 . 16 . TRBV12-5 TGTGCTAGTGGTTTAAGACTCGGTTCGGGCTACAATGAGCAGTTCTTC CASGLRLGSGYNEQFF
TRBJ2-2 . 13 . TRBV9 TGTGCCAGCAGCGGGACTTCCACCGGGGAGCTGTTTTTT CASSGTSTGELFF
TRBJ2-5 . 13 TRBD1 TRBV30 TGTGCCTGGAGTGGGGACAGGGAGGAGACCCAGTACTTC CAWSGDREETQYF
TRBJ2-5 . 14 . TRBV18 TGTGCCAGCTCACCGGGTTCAGGGCAAGAGACCCAGTACTTC CASSPGSGQETQYF
TRBJ1-2 . 15 . TRBV6-5 TGTGCCAGCAGTTACTCGACTGGGGCCAACTATGGCTACACCTTC CASSYSTGANYGYTF
TRBJ1-6 . 13 TRBD1 TRBV29-1 TGCAGCGTCGGACAGGGGGTCGGTTCACCCCTCCACTTT CSVGQGVGSPLHF
TRBJ1-2 . 13 . TRBV3-1/TRBV3-2 TGTGCCAGCAGCCCTACAACTAACTATGGCTACACCTTC CASSPTTNYGYTF
TRBJ2-1 . 14 . TRBV7-3 TGTGCCAGCAGCCCGACCGACAGGTACAATGAGCAGTTCTTC CASSPTDRYNEQFF
TRBJ2-5 . 14 TRBD1 TRBV5-1 TGCGCCAGCAGCCTGGGACAGGGCAAAGAGACCCAGTACTTC CASSLGQGKETQYF
TRBJ1-2 . 12 . TRBV29-1 TGCAGCGTTGACTGGGACGGACCTGGCTACACCTTC CSVDWDGPGYTF
TRBJ2-3 . 14 . TRBV6-2/TRBV6-3 TGTGCCAGCAGTCGCGGTAGTTCCCCCGGGACGCAGTATTTT CASSRGSSPGTQYF
TRBJ2-1 . 14 . TRBV19 TGTGCCAGTAGTATATCGACTTCACCCAATGAGCAGTTCTTC CASSISTSPNEQFF
TRBJ1-1 . 14 TRBD1 TRBV4-2 TGTGCCAGCAGAAAAGGGACAGCAAACACTGAAGCTTTCTTT CASRKGTANTEAFF
TRBJ2-3 . 15 . TRBV5-1 TGCGCCAGCAGCTTGGAGGGGTCTAGCACAGATACGCAGTATTTT CASSLEGSSTDTQYF
TRBJ2-1 . 12 . TRBV19 TGTGCCAGTGGGGGTGGGGGTTGGGAGCAGTTCTTC CASGGGGWEQFF
TRBJ1-6 . 14 . TRBV2 TGTGCCAGCAGTGTACCGTGGGGAAATTCACCCCTCCACTTT CASSVPWGNSPLHF
TRBJ1-5 . 15 TRBD1 TRBV19 TGTGCCAGTAGCTCAGGGGGGGGAGGCAATCAGCCCCAGCATTTT CASSSGGGGNQPQHF